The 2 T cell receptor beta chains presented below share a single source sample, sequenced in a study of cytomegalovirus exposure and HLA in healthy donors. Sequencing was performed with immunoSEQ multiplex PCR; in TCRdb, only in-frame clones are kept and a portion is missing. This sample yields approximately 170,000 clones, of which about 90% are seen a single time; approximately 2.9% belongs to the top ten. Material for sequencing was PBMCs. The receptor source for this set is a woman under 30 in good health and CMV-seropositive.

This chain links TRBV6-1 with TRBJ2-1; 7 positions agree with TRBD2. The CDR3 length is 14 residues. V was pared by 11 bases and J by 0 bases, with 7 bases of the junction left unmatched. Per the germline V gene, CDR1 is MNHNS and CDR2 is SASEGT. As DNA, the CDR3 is TGTGCCGCCCGGGGGAGGGGCTCCTACAATGAGCAGTTCTTC. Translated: CAARGRGSYNEQFF.

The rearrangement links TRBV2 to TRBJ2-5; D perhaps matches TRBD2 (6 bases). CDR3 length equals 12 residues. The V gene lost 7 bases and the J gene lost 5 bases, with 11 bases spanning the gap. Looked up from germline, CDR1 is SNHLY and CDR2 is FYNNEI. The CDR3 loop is CASKSAGETQYF. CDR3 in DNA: TGTGCCAGCAAGAGCGCGGGGGAGACCCAGTACTTC.